This T cell receptor (beta chain) was sequenced for a study of Ad26.COV2.S vaccination and SARS-CoV-2 variants. For the study at large: Ad26.COV2.S given intramuscularly, once or twice 56 days apart.

TCRdb's copy holds only in-frame clones and misses some; the assay was immunoSEQ multiplex PCR. The table includes around 340,000 clones, about 88% detected once. Per germline, CDR1 LNHDA and CDR2 SQIVND (reference sequence). V was cut by 5 bases and J by 5 bases, with 17 bases left in between. This CDR3 is 15 amino acids long. The treatment denotes: roughly 19 received Ad26.COV2.S at low or high dose, single or two shots; roughly 5 received placebo; per-sample allocation not given. Material that was analyzed had been drawn on day 63 after the first vaccine or placebo injection. An 18-55-year-old adult in Boston served as donor. In its sample, this clone was seen once.

This receptor was taken from a person between 18 and 60 years old who received the Ad26.COV2.S COVID-19 vaccine or a placebo. Sequencing was performed on peripheral blood, taken in a trial of Ad26.COV2.S vaccine versus placebo. The J gene is TRBJ2-3, the V gene TRBV19; unclear D gene. For the CDR3, the DNA is TGTGCCAGTAGTCTAGGTGGATACTTTGGAGATACGCAGTATTTT. Translated: CASSLGGYFGDTQYF.